The clone carrying this TCR beta chain was found once. Produced via immunoSEQ multiplex PCR; TCRdb's table is partial and in-frame only. Of 100,000 to 150,000 clones in the sample, around 80% were seen once. Germline V lookup: CDR1 SQVTM, CDR2 ANQGSEA. The CDR3 covers 15 residues. Trimming took 0 bases from V and 4 from J; bases not matched to a gene: 6. This sample is drawn from a study of blood T cell repertoires in COVID-19. Study context: Collection of acute and convalescent COVID-19 samples took place in the United States, Italy and Spain. Sample material is recorded as cDNA or gDNA derived from T cells, B-cell-depleted T cells, or PBMCs.

The V and J genes are TRBV29-1 and TRBJ2-7; 10 bases are shared with TRBD2. The receptor was derived from a man in his forties or fifties with active or convalescent COVID-19. Sequenced sample: peripheral blood. The CDR3 nucleotides read TGCAGCGTTGAAGACCGGACTAGCGGCGGTTACGAGCAGTACTTC. Translated, it gives CSVEDRTSGGYEQYF.